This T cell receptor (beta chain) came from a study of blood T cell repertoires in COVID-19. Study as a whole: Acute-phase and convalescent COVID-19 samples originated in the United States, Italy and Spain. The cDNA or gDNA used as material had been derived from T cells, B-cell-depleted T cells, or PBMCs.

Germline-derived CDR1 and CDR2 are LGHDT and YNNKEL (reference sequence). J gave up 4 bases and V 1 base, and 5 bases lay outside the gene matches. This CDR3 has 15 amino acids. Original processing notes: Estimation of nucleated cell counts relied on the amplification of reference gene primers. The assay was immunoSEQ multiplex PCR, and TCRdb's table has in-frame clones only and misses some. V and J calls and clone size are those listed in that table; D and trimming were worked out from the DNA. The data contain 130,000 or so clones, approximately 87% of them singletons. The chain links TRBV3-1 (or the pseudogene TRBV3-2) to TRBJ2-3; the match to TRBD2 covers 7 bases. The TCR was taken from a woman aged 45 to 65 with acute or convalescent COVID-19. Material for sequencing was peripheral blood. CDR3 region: CASSQGVGGADTQYF. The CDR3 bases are TGTGCCAGCAGCCAAGGTGTGGGAGGGGCAGATACGCAGTATTTT.